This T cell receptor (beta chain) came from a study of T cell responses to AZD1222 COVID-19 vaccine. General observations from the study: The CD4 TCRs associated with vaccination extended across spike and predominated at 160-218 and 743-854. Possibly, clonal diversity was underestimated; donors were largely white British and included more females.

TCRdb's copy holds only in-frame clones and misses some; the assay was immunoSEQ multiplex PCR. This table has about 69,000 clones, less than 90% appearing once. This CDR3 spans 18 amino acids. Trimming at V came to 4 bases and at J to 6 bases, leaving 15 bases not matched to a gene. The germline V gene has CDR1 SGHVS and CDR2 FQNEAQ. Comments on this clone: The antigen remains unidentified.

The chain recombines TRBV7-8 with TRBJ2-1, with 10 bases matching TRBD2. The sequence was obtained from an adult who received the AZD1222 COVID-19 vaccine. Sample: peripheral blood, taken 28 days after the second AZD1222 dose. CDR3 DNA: TGTGCCAGCAGCTCACTAGCGGGGCAATCCACACGGGGCAATGAGCAGTTCTTC. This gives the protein CASSSLAGQSTRGNEQFF.